This entry lists 22 T cell receptor beta chains sequenced from one sample in a study of T-cell reconstitution after alpha-beta-depleted transplantation in children. Unique molecular identifiers were incorporated into the prepared TCRbeta library. TCRdb itself ran the PCR reads through MiXCR, one entry per CDR3 protein. The table includes hundreds of thousands of distinct CDR3 sequences, around a third detected once. The sample in question was PBMCs from the stem cell graft donor, obtained from the stem cell graft. The receptors stem from a human donor who donated a stem cell graft to a child with aplastic anemia.

This clonotype has a handful of counts. The chain combines TRBV12-3 or TRBV12-4 with TRBJ1-6; D call uncertain. V shed 3 bases and J shed 7 bases, with 10 bases lying between them. This CDR3 spans 14 amino acids. CDR3 in DNA: TGTGCCAGCAGTTTGAGGGAATGGAATTCACCCCTCCACTTT. This encodes CASSLREWNSPLHF.

This clonotype turned up a few times. This chain connects TRBV12-3 or TRBV12-4 to TRBJ2-1, with D maybe TRBD2 (5 bases). There are 14 residues in the CDR3. Trimming cost V 6 bases and J 5 bases, with 14 bases left between them. As DNA, the CDR3 is TGTGCCAGCAGCGCCGGGAACTCAAACAATGAGCAGTTCTTC. Protein sequence: CASSAGNSNNEQFF.

The rearrangement links TRBV7-2 to TRBJ2-5, with 7 bases fitting TRBD2. The V gene's germline CDR1 is SGHTA and CDR2 FQGNSA. This CDR3 comprises 16 residues. J lost 4 bases, V lost 2 bases, and 10 bases had no gene match. CDR3 coding DNA: TGTGCCAGCAGCTTATCGTCGGGTCCGGGGGGAGAGACCCAGTACTTC. Protein product: CASSLSSGPGGETQYF.

This clonotype turned up a few times. This chain connects TRBV9 to TRBJ2-1; possible D gene TRBD2, 6 bases. The CDR3 has 15 amino acids. Germline-derived CDR1 and CDR2 are SGDLS and YYNGEE. Between the trimmed V and J ends, which lost 3 bases and 4 bases, there was a span of 14 bases. In DNA form, the CDR3 reads TGTGCCAGCAGCGGATTCCGGGACTCATACAATGAGCAGTTCTTC. This translates into CASSGFRDSYNEQFF.

This clonotype was seen more than once but under ten times. The chain uses TRBV29-1 and TRBJ1-2, with TRBD1 identical over 11 bases. Germline V lookup: CDR1 SQVTM, CDR2 ANQGSEA. Germline trimming cut 6 bases from V and 7 bases from J; bases unmatched to any gene: 7. The CDR3 has 13 residues. The CDR3 here is CSVNAGTGGGYTF. DNA for the CDR3: TGCAGCGTAAATGCCGGGACAGGGGGTGGCTACACCTTC.

This clonotype has a single count. The chain is built from TRBV4-2 and TRBJ1-2; unclear D gene. V dropped 0 bases and J dropped 2 bases, with 16 bases sitting between them. Germline values: CDR1 LGHNA, CDR2 YNFKEQ. The CDR3 is 17 amino acids. CDR3 nucleotides: TGTGCCAGCAGCCAAGATGCGGGCGGGGTCCGGAACTATGGCTACACCTTC. It translates to CASSQDAGGVRNYGYTF.

This clonotype was picked up a small number of times. This sequence joins TRBV7-2 and TRBJ1-5; 8 bases are shared with TRBD1. CDR3 length: 15 amino acids. The V gene's germline CDR1 is SGHTA and CDR2 FQGNSA. V dropped 1 base and J dropped 3; count of bases not matched to a gene: 2. For the CDR3, the DNA is TGTGCCAGCAGCTTAGGACAGGGGTACAATCAGCCCCAGCATTTT. Translated: CASSLGQGYNQPQHF.

This clonotype was counted only a few times. The gene calls are TRBV10-3 and TRBJ2-7; maybe TRBD1 (5 bases). V was shortened by 3 bases and J by 0 bases, with 12 bases between the two germline ends. Germline V CDR1 and CDR2: ENHRY, SYGVKD. This CDR3 is 15 amino acids long. The CDR3 coding sequence is TGTGCCATCAGTGACGCCAACAGGCCCTCCTACGAGCAGTACGTC. Its protein is CAISDANRPSYEQYV.

V gene TRBV5-1 combines with J gene TRBJ1-2, with a tentative D call TRBD1 (5 bases). The CDR3 has 13 residues. V lost 6 bases and J 3 bases, leaving 12 bases between the germline ends. Germline-derived CDR1 and CDR2 are SGHRS and YFSETQ. CDR3 nucleotide sequence: TGCGCCAGCACCGGGGGGTCCCACTATGGCTACACCTTC. This gives the protein CASTGGSHYGYTF.

This clonotype was seen a handful of times. V usage is TRBV4-3 and J usage is TRBJ1-1, with a weak D call TRBD1 (5 bases). Trimming cost V 0 bases and J 1 base, with 12 bases left between them. From germline, CDR1 is LGHNA and CDR2 YSLEER. CDR3 length: 16 residues. The CDR3 is CASSQDLGGWNTEAFF. The CDR3 DNA reads TGCGCCAGCAGCCAAGACCTCGGGGGGTGGAACACTGAAGCTTTCTTT.

The table lists this clonotype with many counts. The chain employs TRBV12-3 or TRBV12-4 and TRBJ1-1; the match to TRBD1 covers 10 bases. V dropped 4 bases and J dropped 10; count of bases not matched to a gene: 6. The CDR3 has 13 amino acids. The CDR3 coding sequence is TGTGCCAGCAGTTCAGACAGGGGGCGACTAGCTTTCTTT. Its translation: CASSSDRGRLAFF.

The rearrangement links TRBV27 to TRBJ1-1, with D uncertain. CDR1 is MNHEY, CDR2 SMNVEV, per germline (reference sequence). This CDR3 is 12 amino acids long. Trimming took 6 bases from V and 1 from J, leaving 6 bases between them. For the CDR3, the DNA is TGTGCCAGCAGAGAACGGAACACTGAAGCTTTCTTT. It codes for CASRERNTEAFF.

This clonotype was detected only a few times. At one end the junction does not follow the germline gene, possibly because of a read error. This chain connects TRBV4-3 to TRBJ1-1, with D perhaps TRBD1 (6 bases). Germline V gives CDR1 LGHNA, CDR2 YSLEER. CDR3 size: 13 residues. The CDR3 bases are TGCGCCAGCAGCAAAGAGACAGGCCGTGAAGCTTTCTTT. This sequence encodes CASSKETGREAFF.

The chain recombines TRBV19 with TRBJ2-1, with TRBD2 identical over 9 bases. The length of the CDR3 is 17 residues. Germline V gene lookup returns CDR1 LNHDA and CDR2 SQIVND (reference sequence). V dropped 3 bases and J dropped 0; count of bases not matched to a gene: 6. The CDR3 is CASSIPPGLASYNEQFF. CDR3 coding DNA: TGTGCCAGTAGTATTCCCCCGGGACTAGCCTCCTACAATGAGCAGTTCTTC. Supplemented by reference TRBV19 and TRBJ2-1, the full variable domain reads DGGITQSPKYLFRKEGQNVTLSCEQNLNHDAMYWYRQDPGQGLRLIYYSQIVNDFQKGDIAEGYSVSREKKESFPLTVTSAQKNPTAFYLCASSIPPGLASYNEQFFGPGTRLTVL.

This chain connects TRBV7-9 to TRBJ1-1, with 8 bases aligning to TRBD1. Germline V lookup: CDR1 SEHNR, CDR2 FQNEAQ (reference sequence). Trimming cost V 3 bases and J 13 bases; bases outside gene matches: 7. The CDR3 is made up of 12 amino acids. The CDR3 coding sequence is TGTGCCAGCAGCTTCGGACAGGGTGGCGATTTCTTT. It codes for CASSFGQGGDFF.

V and J are TRBV18 and TRBJ2-2, with a weak D call TRBD2 (6 bases). With 5 bases removed from V and 4 bases from J, the gap between germline ends came to 17 bases. This CDR3 has 16 amino acids. Germline V gene data show CDR1 as KGHSH and CDR2 as LQKENI. The CDR3 nucleotides read TGTGCCAGCTCAAGGGTTGGCGGGATTCGCACCGGGGAGCTGTTTTTT. Translated: CASSRVGGIRTGELFF.

The rearrangement joins TRBV20-1 to TRBJ1-2; 7 bases are shared with TRBD1. The V gene end was trimmed by 6 bases and the J gene end by 4 bases; junction bases not matched to a gene: 5. The V gene's germline CDR1 is DFQATT and CDR2 SNEGSKA (reference sequence). The CDR3 loop spans 12 amino acids. Here the CDR3 reads CSAPGQSYGYTF. CDR3 coding DNA: TGCAGTGCGCCGGGACAGTCCTATGGCTACACCTTC.

The chain employs TRBV27 and TRBJ2-7; unclear D gene. Germline CDR1 is MNHEY and CDR2 is SMNVEV (reference sequence). The CDR3 has 13 residues. V shed 2 bases and J shed 4 bases, with 9 bases lying between them. CDR3 nucleotide sequence: TGTGCCAGCAGTTTACACAACAGATACGAGCAGTACTTC. It specifies CASSLHNRYEQYF.

The chain joins TRBV18 to TRBJ2-7; a weak D match, TRBD1 (6 bases). This CDR3 contains 14 residues. Germline V lookup: CDR1 KGHSH, CDR2 LQKENI. Trimming removed 2 bases from V and 2 bases from J, with 10 bases in between. The CDR3 DNA follows: TGTGCCAGCTCACCATCTGGACAGACCTACGAGCAGTACGTC. This sequence encodes CASSPSGQTYEQYV.

This clonotype has only one observation. The rearrangement uses TRBV30 and TRBJ1-2, with 9 bases fitting TRBD1. There are 13 residues in the CDR3. Germline V lookup: CDR1 GTSNPN, CDR2 SVGIG (reference sequence). Trimming cost V 8 bases and J 7 bases; bases outside gene matches: 11. The DNA of the CDR3 is TGTGCCGGACCGGGACAGGGTAATCCTGGCTACACCTTC. Its protein is CAGPGQGNPGYTF.

The J gene is TRBJ2-7, the V gene TRBV28, with TRBD2 as a possible D gene (7 bases). CDR3 length: 13 residues. Germline V lookup: CDR1 MDHEN, CDR2 SYDVKM. Trimming cost V 11 bases and J 3 bases, with 17 bases left between them. The CDR3 DNA follows: TGTGCCGGGGGGGGGACACCCCTCTACGAGCAGTACTTC. Translating it yields CAGGGTPLYEQYF.

This clonotype was detected only a few times. CDR3 nucleotide sequence: TGTGCCACCAGTGGATCTGCAGCAGCTAACTATGGCTACACCTTC. Translating gives CATSGSAAANYGYTF. J is TRBJ1-2 and V is TRBV24-1; D is uncertain. Germline CDR1 and CDR2: KGHDR and SFDVKD. The CDR3 loop spans 15 amino acids. The germline V and J ends were trimmed by 5 bases and 0 bases, with 12 bases remaining between them.